This T cell receptor beta chain stems from a study of T cell repertoires in cytomegalovirus infection. With 5 bases clipped from V and 3 bases from J, the junction kept 9 bases outside the gene matches. Germline V lookup: CDR1 MGHRA, CDR2 YSYEKL. The CDR3 loop spans 17 amino acids. TCRdb reprocessed the reads with MiXCR, giving one entry per CDR3 protein. Of roughly 220,000 distinct CDR3 sequences listed, 30% to 45% are singletons. Notes on this clonotype: What it binds is unknown.

The chain employs TRBV4-1 and TRBJ2-2; 10 bases are a match to TRBD2. The sample here was CD8+ T cells from cultured PBMCs, taken from culture after CMV antigen stimulation. This TCR was sampled from a human donor in good health (CMV status not recorded). Some clones in this sample may be carry-over from other donors' samples. The DNA for the CDR3 is TGCGCCAGCAGCTATCTTCTAGCGGGGGTTTACACCGGGGAGCTGTTTTTT. It encodes CASSYLLAGVYTGELFF.